This entry concerns a single T cell receptor (beta chain). Its specificity is not known. TCRdb redid the calling of the RT-PCR reads with MiXCR, one entry per CDR3 protein. The top ten clones hold approximately 12% of a sample with around 500,000 distinct CDR3 sequences, roughly 9.8% of them seen once. This sample stems from a study of response to subunit inactivated influenza vaccine. Overall study results and limits: New T cells are recruited in small numbers by each seasonal influenza vaccination, according to the authors' suggestion.

The germline V gene has CDR1 MNHNS and CDR2 SASEGT. The CDR3 totals 11 residues. Trimming shortened V by 8 bases and J by 6 bases, and 11 bases separated the two germline ends. The sample in question was PBMCs from blood, obtained about 40 days after vaccination. This receptor was taken from a man aged 45 to 65 who received an inactivated influenza vaccine. The chain carries TRBV6-1 and TRBJ2-7, with D uncertain. The CDR3 reads CASLLVGEQYF. CDR3 sequence (DNA): TGTGCCAGCCTACTGGTTGGCGAGCAGTACTTC.